This TCR beta chain was observed in a study of early T cells in non-severe SARS-CoV-2 infection. In the study overall: Sequencing targeted bulk RNA from unsorted whole blood, leaving chains unpaired. Study-wide points: Matching against VDJdb likely underestimated virus-specific expansions, favoring anti-spike CD8.

As for this clonotype: Its antigen remains unknown.

CDR1 is LNHDA and CDR2 is SQIVND in the germline V gene (reference sequence). With 3 bases removed from V and 3 bases from J, the gap between germline ends came to 18 bases. CDR3 size: 17 residues. Individual cDNA molecules were tagged with unique molecular identifiers. Each CDR3 protein is one row after TCRdb ran MiXCR on the 5' RACE reads. The data show fewer than 80,000 distinct CDR3 sequences, with 9% to 15% seen just once and about 4% held by the top ten. This TCR was sampled from an adult who was a healthcare worker with PCR-confirmed SARS-CoV-2 infection or an uninfected control (not recorded which). V usage is TRBV19 and J usage is TRBJ1-5, with D tentatively TRBD1 (5 bases). What was sequenced was whole blood. This CDR3 reads CASSIRARQLNNQPQHF. The DNA of the CDR3 is TGTGCCAGTAGTATTCGGGCAAGACAGCTTAACAATCAGCCCCAGCATTTT.